One sample yielded the 7 T cell receptor beta chains listed below, sequenced in a study of T cell repertoires in cytomegalovirus infection. Their antigen targets remain unknown. TCRdb processed the reads anew with MiXCR; each CDR3 protein has one entry. The table shows about 890,000 distinct CDR3 sequences, with around a third occurring only once. Sample: cultured CD8+ T cells from PBMCs, taken from culture after CMV antigen stimulation. These receptors all stem from a human donor in good health (CMV status not recorded). Some clones in this sample may be carry-over from other donors' samples.

This clonotype was counted a few times. This rearrangement joins TRBV5-4 to TRBJ2-7; TRBD1 might be the D (6 bases). Germline V gene sequence: CDR1 SGHNT, CDR2 YYREEE (reference sequence). V gave up 0 bases and J gave up 5 bases, with 12 bases separating them. This CDR3 region has 14 residues. The CDR3 loop reads CASSLEGVLDEQYF. CDR3 DNA sequence: TGTGCCAGCAGCTTGGAGGGGGTACTAGACGAGCAGTACTTC.

This clonotype was observed once. This chain uses TRBV7-9 with TRBJ1-4; 7 bases match TRBD1. V shed 6 bases, J shed 5 bases, and the junction held 12 bases outside the gene matches. This CDR3 has 16 residues. Per germline, CDR1 SEHNR and CDR2 FQNEAQ (reference sequence). The CDR3 loop is CASRRTGGRENEKLFF. CDR3 in DNA: TGTGCCAGCAGGAGGACAGGAGGAAGGGAGAATGAAAAACTGTTTTTT.

This clonotype has only a few counts. The V gene is TRBV24-1, the J gene TRBJ2-1; 10 bases line up with TRBD1. The CDR3 is 16 residues long. Trimming took 4 bases from V and 5 from J; bases not matched to a gene: 7. Looked up from germline, CDR1 is KGHDR and CDR2 is SFDVKD. The CDR3 is CATSDPRDRGHNEQFF. The CDR3 nucleotides read TGTGCCACCAGTGACCCCCGGGACAGGGGCCACAATGAGCAGTTCTTC.

V gene TRBV19 combines with J gene TRBJ1-2, with D unresolved. The germline V and J ends were trimmed by 7 bases and 4 bases, with 13 bases remaining between them. There are 13 residues in the CDR3. From germline, CDR1 is LNHDA and CDR2 SQIVND (reference sequence). The CDR3 DNA sequence: TGTGCCAGTAAGGGCAGAGGTCTCTATGGCTACACCTTC. Translation: CASKGRGLYGYTF. Full variable domain (rest looked up from reference TRBV19 and TRBJ1-2): DGGITQSPKYLFRKEGQNVTLSCEQNLNHDAMYWYRQDPGQGLRLIYYSQIVNDFQKGDIAEGYSVSREKKESFPLTVTSAQKNPTAFYLCASKGRGLYGYTFGSGTRLTVV.

This clonotype occurred a few times. V usage is TRBV27 and J usage is TRBJ1-1; D uncertain. The ends were cut back, 5 bases at V and 3 bases at J, with 10 bases in the middle. Germline CDR1 is MNHEY and CDR2 is SMNVEV (reference sequence). The CDR3 is made up of 13 amino acids. The CDR3 coding sequence is TGTGCCAGCAGTATCTCGTGGGACACTGAAGCTTTCTTT. Protein: CASSISWDTEAFF.

This chain uses TRBV28 with TRBJ1-1, with 7 positions matching TRBD1. The CDR3 length is 14 residues. Germline CDR1 reads MDHEN; CDR2 reads SYDVKM. V trimming: 8 bases; J trimming: 0 bases; junction bases outside the gene matches: 6. This CDR3 reads CASGQDDMNTEAFF. The CDR3 DNA reads as TGTGCCAGCGGACAGGACGACATGAACACTGAAGCTTTCTTT. Full variable domain (remainder filled in from reference TRBV28 and TRBJ1-1): DVKVTQSSRYLVKRTGEKVFLECVQDMDHENMFWYRQDPGLGLRLIYFSYDVKMKEKGDIPEGYSVSREKKERFSLILESASTNQTSMYLCASGQDDMNTEAFFGQGTRLTVV.

This clonotype has just a few counts. Here the CDR3 reads CASSPQSGGGLNNEQFF. CDR3 nucleotides: TGTGCCAGCAGCCCACAAAGCGGAGGGGGCCTTAACAATGAGCAGTTCTTC. J is TRBJ2-1 and V is TRBV7-8, with D possibly matching TRBD1 (7 bases). V gave up 5 bases and J gave up 5 bases, with 22 bases separating them. The CDR3 has 17 amino acids. Germline V gives CDR1 SGHVS, CDR2 FQNEAQ.